This TCR beta chain was obtained from a study of blood T cell repertoires in COVID-19. Overall study: Sites in the United States, Italy and Spain provided acute and convalescent COVID-19 samples.

The repertoire was sequenced with immunoSEQ multiplex PCR; TCRdb's copy has only in-frame clones and lacks some. The table shows a few hundred thousand clones, with 86% occurring only once. Germline CDR1 reads MNHNS; CDR2 reads SASEGT. The CDR3 is 16 amino acids. Unmatched junction bases numbered 9, after V lost 4 bases and J lost 6 bases. The V call is TRBV6-1, the J call TRBJ2-3, with 11 bases that match TRBD2. This TCR was recovered from a man in his 60s with acute or convalescent COVID-19. Source material: peripheral blood. The chain's CDR3 is CASSGGTSGGSDTQYF. The CDR3, as DNA: TGTGCCAGCAGTGGCGGGACTAGCGGAGGGTCGGATACGCAGTATTTT.